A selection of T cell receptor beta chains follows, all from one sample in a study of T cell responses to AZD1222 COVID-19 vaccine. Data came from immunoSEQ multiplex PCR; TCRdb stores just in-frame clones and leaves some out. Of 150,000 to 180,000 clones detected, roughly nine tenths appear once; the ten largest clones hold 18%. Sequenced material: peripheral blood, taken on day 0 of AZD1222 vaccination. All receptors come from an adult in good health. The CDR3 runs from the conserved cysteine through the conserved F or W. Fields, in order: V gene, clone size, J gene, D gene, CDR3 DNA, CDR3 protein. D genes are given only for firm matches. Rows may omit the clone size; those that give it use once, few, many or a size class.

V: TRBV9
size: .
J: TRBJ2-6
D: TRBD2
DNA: TGTGCCAGCAGCCGAGCGGGGTCTGGGGCCAACGTCCTGACTTTC
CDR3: CASSRAGSGANVLTF

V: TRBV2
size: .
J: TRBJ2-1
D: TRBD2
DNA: TGTGCCAGCTCCCAGCGGGAGGGCCTGAATGAGCAGTTCTTC
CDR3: CASSQREGLNEQFF

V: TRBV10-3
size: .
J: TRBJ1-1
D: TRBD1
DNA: TGTGCCATCAGAGCGGGACAGGGGACCCCTTCGGGCACTGAAGCTTTCTTT
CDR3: CAIRAGQGTPSGTEAFF

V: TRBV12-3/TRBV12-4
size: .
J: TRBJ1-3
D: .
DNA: TGTGCCAGCAGTTTTCATGGAAACACCATATATTTT
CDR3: CASSFHGNTIYF

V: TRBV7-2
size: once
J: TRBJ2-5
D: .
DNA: TGTGCCAGCAGCTTAGTACGAGAGACCCAGTACTTC
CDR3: CASSLVRETQYF

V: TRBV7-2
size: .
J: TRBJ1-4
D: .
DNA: TGTGCCAGCAGCCGAGCAACTAATGAAAAACTGTTTTTT
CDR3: CASSRATNEKLFF

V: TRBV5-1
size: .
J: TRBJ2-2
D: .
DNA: TGCGCCAGCAGCTCCGGGCGCACGGCCGGGGAGCTGTTTTTT
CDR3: CASSSGRTAGELFF

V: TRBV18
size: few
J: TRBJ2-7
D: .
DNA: TGTGCCAGCTCACCAATCCACCTAAACTCCTACGAGCAGTACTTC
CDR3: CASSPIHLNSYEQYF

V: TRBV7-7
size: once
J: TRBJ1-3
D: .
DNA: TGTGCTAGCAGCTTAGACCTCCACTCTGGAAACACCATATATTTT
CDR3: CASSLDLHSGNTIYF

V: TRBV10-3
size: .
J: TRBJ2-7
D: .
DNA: TGTGCCACTCGATCGGACTCCTACGAGCAGTACTTC
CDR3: CATRSDSYEQYF

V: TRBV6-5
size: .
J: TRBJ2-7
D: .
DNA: TGTGCCAGCAGACCTCGGACGCATTCCTACGAGCAGTACTTC
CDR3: CASRPRTHSYEQYF

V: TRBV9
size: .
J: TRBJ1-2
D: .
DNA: TGTGCCAGCAGCACGTCATCAGGGGATGGCTACACCTTC
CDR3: CASSTSSGDGYTF

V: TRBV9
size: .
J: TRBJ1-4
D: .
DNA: TGTGCCAGCAGCGTAGCTATTACAGGGAATGAAAAACTGTTTTTT
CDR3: CASSVAITGNEKLFF

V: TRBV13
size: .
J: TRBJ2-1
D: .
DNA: TGTGCCAGCAGCTTGGGGTTAGGGCAATTCAATGAGCAGTTCTTC
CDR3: CASSLGLGQFNEQFF

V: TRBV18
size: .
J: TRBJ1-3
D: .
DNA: TGTGCCAGCTCACCCACCCTCAGCTCTGGAAACACCATATATTTT
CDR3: CASSPTLSSGNTIYF

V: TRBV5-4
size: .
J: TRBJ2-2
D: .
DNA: TGTGCCAGCAGCCCCGCGATCGGGGTAGCGGCCACCGGGGAGCTGTTTTTT
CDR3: CASSPAIGVAATGELFF

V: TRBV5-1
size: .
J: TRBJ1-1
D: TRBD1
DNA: TGCGCCAGCAGCTTGGTTGGACAGGGGGGGACGGACACTGAAGCTTTCTTT
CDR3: CASSLVGQGGTDTEAFF

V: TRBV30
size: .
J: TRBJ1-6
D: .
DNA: TGTGCCTGGACGGACCGGGAGGGTTCACCCCTCCACTTT
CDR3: CAWTDREGSPLHF

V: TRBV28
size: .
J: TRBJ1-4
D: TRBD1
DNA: TGTGCCAGCCGCCTTGACAGGGTGGCTAATGAAAAACTGTTTTTT
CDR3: CASRLDRVANEKLFF

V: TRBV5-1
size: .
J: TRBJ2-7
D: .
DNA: TGCGCCAGCAGCCTACAGGGCTACGAGCAGTACTTC
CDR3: CASSLQGYEQYF

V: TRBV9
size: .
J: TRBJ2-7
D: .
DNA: TGTGCCAGCAGCGCCGATCCTCGGGGGTTTTGGGACGAGCAGTACTTC
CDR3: CASSADPRGFWDEQYF

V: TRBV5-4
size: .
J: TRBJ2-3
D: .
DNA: TGTGCCAGCAGCGAGGGGCTACGGGGATCACAGGATACGCAGTATTTT
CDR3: CASSEGLRGSQDTQYF

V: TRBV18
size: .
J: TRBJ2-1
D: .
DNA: TGTGCCAGCTCACTCCGAGGTCGCTTGGGGAATGAGCAGTTCTTC
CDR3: CASSLRGRLGNEQFF

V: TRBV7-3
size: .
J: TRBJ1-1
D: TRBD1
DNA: TGTGCCAGCAGCAGTACAGGGGTGAGTAGGAACACTGAAGCTTTCTTT
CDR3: CASSSTGVSRNTEAFF

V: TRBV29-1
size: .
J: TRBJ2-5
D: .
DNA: TGCAGCGGGTCGGAGGCTCCAGAGACCCAGTACTTC
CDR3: CSGSEAPETQYF

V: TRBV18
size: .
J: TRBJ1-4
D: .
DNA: TGTGCCAGCTCACCGGCGACGCCGACCCCGACTAATGAAAAACTGTTTTTT
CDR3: CASSPATPTPTNEKLFF

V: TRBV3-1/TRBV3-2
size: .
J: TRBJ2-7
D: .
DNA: TGTGCCAGCAGCCAGCGGCGGAGAACCTACGAGCAGTACTTC
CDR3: CASSQRRRTYEQYF

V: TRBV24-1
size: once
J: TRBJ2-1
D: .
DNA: TGTGCCACCAGTGGGCGGGGACCCTACAATGAGCAGTTCTTC
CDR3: CATSGRGPYNEQFF

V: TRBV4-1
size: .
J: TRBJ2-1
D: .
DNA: TGCGCCAGCAGCCACCGTCGGGAGCAGTTCTTC
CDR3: CASSHRREQFF

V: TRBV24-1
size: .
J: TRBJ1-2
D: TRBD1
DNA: TGTGCCACCAGTGACAACAGGGGGAGACTTTTAAGGGGCTACACCTTC
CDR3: CATSDNRGRLLRGYTF

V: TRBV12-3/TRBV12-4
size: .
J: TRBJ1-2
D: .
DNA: TGTGCCAGCACCACCGGACTGAACTATGGCTACACCTTC
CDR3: CASTTGLNYGYTF

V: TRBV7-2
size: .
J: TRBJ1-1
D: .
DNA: TGTGCCAGCAGCCGTTCACGGGGTGCTGCGAGGACTGAAGCTTTCTTT
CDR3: CASSRSRGAARTEAFF

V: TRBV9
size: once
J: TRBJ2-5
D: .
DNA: TGTGCCAGCAGCGTAGGTTGGCTGGAGACCCAGTACTTC
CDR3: CASSVGWLETQYF

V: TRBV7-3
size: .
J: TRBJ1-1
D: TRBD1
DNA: TGTGCCAGCAGCCTCTCAGGACAGGGAGGCACTGAAGCTTTCTTT
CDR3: CASSLSGQGGTEAFF

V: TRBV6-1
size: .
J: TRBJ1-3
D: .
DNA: TGTGCCAGCGTGACAATATCTGGAAACACCATATATTTT
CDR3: CASVTISGNTIYF

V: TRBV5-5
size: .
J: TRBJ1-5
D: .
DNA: TGTGCCAGCAGCTTGGGGGTCTCATCGGGCAATCAGCCCCAGCATTTT
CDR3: CASSLGVSSGNQPQHF

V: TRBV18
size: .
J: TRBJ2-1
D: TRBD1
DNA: TGTGCCAGCTCACCGAACAGGGGAAGAGGTGACAATGAGCAGTTCTTC
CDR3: CASSPNRGRGDNEQFF

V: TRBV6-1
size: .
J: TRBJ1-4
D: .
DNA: TGTGCCAGCAGTGAAGTGGGGAAGGGCGAAAAACTGTTTTTT
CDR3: CASSEVGKGEKLFF

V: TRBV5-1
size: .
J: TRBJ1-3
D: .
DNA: TGCGCCAGCAGCACCCGGGGCTCTGGAAACACCATATATTTT
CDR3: CASSTRGSGNTIYF

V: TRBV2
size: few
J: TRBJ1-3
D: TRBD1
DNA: TGTGCCAGCAGTGAGACAGGGGTTACTGGAAACACCATATATTTT
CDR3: CASSETGVTGNTIYF

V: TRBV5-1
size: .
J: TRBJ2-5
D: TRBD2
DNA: TGCGCCAGCAGCTTGAGGGGGACTAGCGGTGAGACCCAGTACTTC
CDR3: CASSLRGTSGETQYF

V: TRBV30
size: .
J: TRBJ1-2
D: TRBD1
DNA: TGTGCCTGGAGTGTACTACAGGGGGCCAGATCCTACTATGGCTACACCTTC
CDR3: CAWSVLQGARSYYGYTF

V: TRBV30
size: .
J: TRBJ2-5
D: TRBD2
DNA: TGTGCCTGGAGCGCGTCATGGGGGGGAGGAGAGACCCAGTACTTC
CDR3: CAWSASWGGGETQYF

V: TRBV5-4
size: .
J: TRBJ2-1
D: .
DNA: TGTGCCAGCAGCTTTACCGGGACCAGTCGTTACAATGAGCAGTTCTTC
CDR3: CASSFTGTSRYNEQFF

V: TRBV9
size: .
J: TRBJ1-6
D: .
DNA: TGTGCCAGCGGACCGCTTAATTCACCCCTCCACTTT
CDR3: CASGPLNSPLHF

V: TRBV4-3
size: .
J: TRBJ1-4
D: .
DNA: TGCGCCAGCAGCCAAGATTATCAAGGAGGAGGAGGGGGTGAAAAACTGTTTTTT
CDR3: CASSQDYQGGGGGEKLFF